A selection of T cell receptor beta chains follows, all from one sample in a study of T cell repertoires in cytomegalovirus infection. Their antigens remain unidentified. A single record per CDR3 protein comes from TCRdb applying MiXCR to the reads. The sample holds approximately 990,000 distinct CDR3 sequences, about 33% seen once. Material: cultured CD8+ T cells from PBMCs, obtained from culture after CMV antigen stimulation. Every receptor here comes from a human donor in good health (CMV status not recorded). Some clones in this sample may be carry-over from other donors' samples. CDR3s include the opening cysteine and the closing phenylalanine or tryptophan. Each record gives: V gene, J gene, D gene, clone size, CDR3 DNA, CDR3 protein. A D gene is named only where the DNA matches it firmly. Clone sizes are given selectively: once, few, many, or a class where the clone is expanded.

v_call: TRBV12-3/TRBV12-4; j_call: TRBJ1-4; d_call: -; clone_size: few; cdr3_nt: TGTGCCAGCACCCTCGCGGGACGGATACTTGCAACTAATGAAAAACTGTTTTTT; cdr3_aa: CASTLAGRILATNEKLFF
v_call: TRBV27; j_call: TRBJ1-1; d_call: -; clone_size: -; cdr3_nt: TGTGCCAGCTGGGGGAACACTGAAGCTTTCTTT; cdr3_aa: CASWGNTEAFF
v_call: TRBV5-1; j_call: TRBJ2-6; d_call: TRBD1; clone_size: few; cdr3_nt: TGCGCCAGTACAGGGGGTCGAGGGGCCAACGTCCTGACTTTC; cdr3_aa: CASTGGRGANVLTF
v_call: TRBV7-6; j_call: TRBJ1-6; d_call: -; clone_size: many; cdr3_nt: TGTGCCAGCAGCATGCCCAGGGGCTTGAATTCACCCCTCCACTTT; cdr3_aa: CASSMPRGLNSPLHF
v_call: TRBV5-6; j_call: TRBJ2-1; d_call: TRBD2; clone_size: few; cdr3_nt: TGTGCCAGCAGCCTTATAGCGGGGCCTACCTACAATGAGCAGTTCTTC; cdr3_aa: CASSLIAGPTYNEQFF
v_call: TRBV27; j_call: TRBJ1-5; d_call: -; clone_size: -; cdr3_nt: TGTGCCACCCGAGGTGTTGGGATTAGCAATCAGCCCCAGCATTTT; cdr3_aa: CATRGVGISNQPQHF
v_call: TRBV28; j_call: TRBJ1-2; d_call: -; clone_size: -; cdr3_nt: TGTGCCAGCAGTTTGCCCCAAGGCCTGCCCTATGGCTACACCTTC; cdr3_aa: CASSLPQGLPYGYTF
v_call: TRBV9; j_call: TRBJ2-1; d_call: TRBD1; clone_size: -; cdr3_nt: TGTGCCAGCAGCGTAGGAGGGGGCCCTTTGAGCTCCTACAATGAGCAGTTCTTC; cdr3_aa: CASSVGGGPLSSYNEQFF
v_call: TRBV5-4; j_call: TRBJ1-5; d_call: -; clone_size: few; cdr3_nt: TGTGCCAGCAGCCGACACCCCAATCAGCCCCAGCATTTT; cdr3_aa: CASSRHPNQPQHF
v_call: TRBV27; j_call: TRBJ2-3; d_call: -; clone_size: -; cdr3_nt: TGTGCCAGCAGGGGGGCGCCCCCAGATACGCAGTATTTT; cdr3_aa: CASRGAPPDTQYF
v_call: TRBV12-3/TRBV12-4; j_call: TRBJ1-1; d_call: -; clone_size: few; cdr3_nt: TGTGCCAGCAGTTTAGACAGTCCAGAAGCTTTCTTT; cdr3_aa: CASSLDSPEAFF
v_call: TRBV19; j_call: TRBJ1-2; d_call: -; clone_size: -; cdr3_nt: TGTGCCAGTAGTATATCTCCCGGACTATCACATCCTTCTAACTATGGCTACACCTTC; cdr3_aa: CASSISPGLSHPSNYGYTF
v_call: TRBV27; j_call: TRBJ2-1; d_call: TRBD2; clone_size: -; cdr3_nt: TGTGCCAGCAGCACCGGGACTAGCGTCGCTGAGAGGCAGTTCTTC; cdr3_aa: CASSTGTSVAERQFF
v_call: TRBV7-9; j_call: TRBJ2-1; d_call: TRBD2; clone_size: -; cdr3_nt: TGTGCCGTCTCACCGGGGGGATACAATGAGCAGTTCTTC; cdr3_aa: CAVSPGGYNEQFF
v_call: TRBV6-5; j_call: TRBJ1-6; d_call: -; clone_size: -; cdr3_nt: TGTGCCAGCAGTTCGGACTGGGGAAATTCACCCCTCCACTTT; cdr3_aa: CASSSDWGNSPLHF
v_call: TRBV28; j_call: TRBJ1-1; d_call: -; clone_size: -; cdr3_nt: TGTGCCACCACAGGGAACACTGAAGCTTTCTTT; cdr3_aa: CATTGNTEAFF
v_call: TRBV7-9; j_call: TRBJ1-1; d_call: TRBD1; clone_size: -; cdr3_nt: TGTGCCAGCAGCCTCAGGGGGCCCAGCCTTACTGAAGCTTTCTTT; cdr3_aa: CASSLRGPSLTEAFF
v_call: TRBV7-6; j_call: TRBJ2-7; d_call: -; clone_size: many; cdr3_nt: TGCGCCAGCAGCTTGGAAAGGGGGGGAACCTACGAGCAGTACTTC; cdr3_aa: CASSLERGGTYEQYF
v_call: TRBV12-5; j_call: TRBJ2-2; d_call: -; clone_size: -; cdr3_nt: TGTGCTAGTGTACGGCCGAACACCGGGGAGCTGTTTTTT; cdr3_aa: CASVRPNTGELFF
v_call: TRBV14; j_call: TRBJ2-3; d_call: -; clone_size: -; cdr3_nt: TGTGCCAGCAGCCAAGCGTGGACCCCGGTGGCTAGAGGATTTTCAGATACGCAGTATTTT; cdr3_aa: CASSQAWTPVARGFSDTQYF
v_call: TRBV12-3/TRBV12-4; j_call: TRBJ1-2; d_call: -; clone_size: -; cdr3_nt: TGTGCCAGCAGTTTAGCCCTATCACCCGGGGGAGGCTACACCTTC; cdr3_aa: CASSLALSPGGGYTF
v_call: TRBV7-8; j_call: TRBJ1-1; d_call: -; clone_size: -; cdr3_nt: TGTGCCAGCAGCTTAGACGGGGACACAGCGAACACTGAAGCTTTCTTT; cdr3_aa: CASSLDGDTANTEAFF
v_call: TRBV12-3/TRBV12-4; j_call: TRBJ2-1; d_call: TRBD2; clone_size: many; cdr3_nt: TGTGCCAGCAGTTTTTGGCTAGCGGGGGACCCTCTACGGGGTGAGCAGTTCTTC; cdr3_aa: CASSFWLAGDPLRGEQFF
v_call: TRBV5-1; j_call: TRBJ2-7; d_call: -; clone_size: -; cdr3_nt: TGCGCCAGCAGCCCTGACGCTTACTACGAGCAGTACTTC; cdr3_aa: CASSPDAYYEQYF
v_call: TRBV6-5; j_call: TRBJ1-5; d_call: -; clone_size: -; cdr3_nt: TGTGCCTCAGCAGTAGAGAGAGGCAATCAGCCCCAGCATTTT; cdr3_aa: CASAVERGNQPQHF
v_call: TRBV14; j_call: TRBJ1-2; d_call: -; clone_size: once; cdr3_nt: TGTGCCAGCAGCCTGGGACTCCGAGGTCGGGCTGGCTACACCTTC; cdr3_aa: CASSLGLRGRAGYTF
v_call: TRBV20-1; j_call: TRBJ2-5; d_call: TRBD1; clone_size: many; cdr3_nt: TGCAGTGCTAGAGACAGGGGGCGCGGAGAGACCCAGTACTTC; cdr3_aa: CSARDRGRGETQYF
v_call: TRBV27; j_call: TRBJ1-5; d_call: -; clone_size: -; cdr3_nt: TGTGCCAGCAGTCATGGGGCAAGCAATCAGCCCCAGCATTTT; cdr3_aa: CASSHGASNQPQHF
v_call: TRBV12-3/TRBV12-4; j_call: TRBJ1-2; d_call: -; clone_size: few; cdr3_nt: TGTGCCAGCAGTTTAGAGGGGGGAGTCTATGGCTACACCTTC; cdr3_aa: CASSLEGGVYGYTF
v_call: TRBV4-3; j_call: TRBJ1-5; d_call: -; clone_size: -; cdr3_nt: TGCGCCAGCAGCCAAGATAGAGGGTCGGGCAATCAGCCCCAGCATTTT; cdr3_aa: CASSQDRGSGNQPQHF
v_call: TRBV5-1; j_call: TRBJ2-1; d_call: -; clone_size: -; cdr3_nt: TGCGCCAGCAGCTTGACCGGGACTTCCAATGAGCAGTTCTTC; cdr3_aa: CASSLTGTSNEQFF
v_call: TRBV27; j_call: TRBJ2-5; d_call: -; clone_size: -; cdr3_nt: TGTGCCAGCAGTAACTATGAGATAGAGACCCAGTACTTC; cdr3_aa: CASSNYEIETQYF
v_call: TRBV6-5; j_call: TRBJ2-1; d_call: TRBD2; clone_size: few; cdr3_nt: TGTGCCAGCAGTTACTCAATTAGCGGGGGGGCCGGTTACAATGAGCAGTTCTTC; cdr3_aa: CASSYSISGGAGYNEQFF
v_call: TRBV27; j_call: TRBJ1-2; d_call: -; clone_size: -; cdr3_nt: TGTGCCAGCAGGGAGACAGAGGATTACTATGGCTACACCTTC; cdr3_aa: CASRETEDYYGYTF
v_call: TRBV7-2; j_call: TRBJ2-6; d_call: -; clone_size: many; cdr3_nt: TGTGCCAGCAGCCTCATCCAGGTCAGGCTATCTGGGGCCAACGTCCTGACTTTC; cdr3_aa: CASSLIQVRLSGANVLTF
v_call: TRBV20-1; j_call: TRBJ2-5; d_call: -; clone_size: -; cdr3_nt: TGCAGTGCGGCCACAGGGAGACAAGAGACCCAGTACTTC; cdr3_aa: CSAATGRQETQYF
v_call: TRBV5-6; j_call: TRBJ1-1; d_call: -; clone_size: -; cdr3_nt: TGTGCCAGCAGCTCCGTCCCGGGACGGGGACTGGGACCTGAAGCTTTCTTT; cdr3_aa: CASSSVPGRGLGPEAFF
v_call: TRBV27; j_call: TRBJ1-1; d_call: -; clone_size: -; cdr3_nt: TGTGCCACCCGTCCGGGAGGGGGGGACACTGAAGCTTTCTTT; cdr3_aa: CATRPGGGDTEAFF
v_call: TRBV19; j_call: TRBJ1-2; d_call: -; clone_size: -; cdr3_nt: TGTGCCAGTGGGCCAGAACAGCCTGATAGTGGCTATGGCTACACCTTC; cdr3_aa: CASGPEQPDSGYGYTF
v_call: TRBV3-1; j_call: TRBJ2-3; d_call: TRBD2; clone_size: -; cdr3_nt: TGTGCCAGCAGCCAAGATATGTCGGCGGGAGGGACGCAGTATTTT; cdr3_aa: CASSQDMSAGGTQYF
v_call: TRBV6-1; j_call: TRBJ2-7; d_call: TRBD1; clone_size: -; cdr3_nt: TGTGCCAGCAGATCAAAACAGGGGGCCTACGAGCAGTACTTC; cdr3_aa: CASRSKQGAYEQYF
v_call: TRBV7-6; j_call: TRBJ2-1; d_call: TRBD1; clone_size: few; cdr3_nt: TGTGCCAGCAGTTCGACAGGGGGTGCGACCTACAATGAGCAGTTCTTC; cdr3_aa: CASSSTGGATYNEQFF
v_call: TRBV7-9; j_call: TRBJ1-5; d_call: -; clone_size: -; cdr3_nt: TGTGCCAGCAGCTTAGGGTATTGGAATCAGCCCCAGCATTTT; cdr3_aa: CASSLGYWNQPQHF
v_call: TRBV9; j_call: TRBJ1-3; d_call: -; clone_size: -; cdr3_nt: TGTGCCAGCAGCGTCCCCTCAAGGCACGGAAACACCATATATTTT; cdr3_aa: CASSVPSRHGNTIYF
v_call: TRBV23-1; j_call: TRBJ1-5; d_call: -; clone_size: -; cdr3_nt: TGCGCCAGCAGTCAATTTCCGGACAGCAACAATCAGCCCCAGCATTTT; cdr3_aa: CASSQFPDSNNQPQHF
v_call: TRBV29-1; j_call: TRBJ2-1; d_call: -; clone_size: -; cdr3_nt: TGCAGCGCCCGGACAGAGGAAGACAATGAGCAGTTCTTC; cdr3_aa: CSARTEEDNEQFF
v_call: TRBV25-1; j_call: TRBJ2-7; d_call: -; clone_size: few; cdr3_nt: TGTGCCAGTTCCCTCCAGGGAATCAGCTACGAGCAGTACTTC; cdr3_aa: CASSLQGISYEQYF
v_call: TRBV7-8; j_call: TRBJ1-6; d_call: -; clone_size: few; cdr3_nt: TGTGCCAGCAGCCCCTGGGGGGAATTTAATTCACCCCTCCACTTT; cdr3_aa: CASSPWGEFNSPLHF
v_call: TRBV4-1; j_call: TRBJ2-7; d_call: -; clone_size: few; cdr3_nt: TGCGCCAGCAGTCAAGACGGCAGGGTTGTCGAGCAGTACTTC; cdr3_aa: CASSQDGRVVEQYF
v_call: TRBV19; j_call: TRBJ2-4; d_call: -; clone_size: -; cdr3_nt: TGTGCCAGTAGTCCTCGGGGGAACATTCAGTACTTC; cdr3_aa: CASSPRGNIQYF
v_call: TRBV7-9; j_call: TRBJ1-1; d_call: -; clone_size: -; cdr3_nt: TGTGCCAGCAGCTTAGGATACGACACTGAAGCTTTCTTT; cdr3_aa: CASSLGYDTEAFF
v_call: TRBV10-3; j_call: TRBJ2-4; d_call: TRBD1; clone_size: -; cdr3_nt: TGTGCCATCAGTGCAGACAGGGTAGACAAAAACATTCAGTACTTC; cdr3_aa: CAISADRVDKNIQYF
v_call: TRBV7-6; j_call: TRBJ1-6; d_call: -; clone_size: -; cdr3_nt: TGTGCCAGCAGCGCCCACTCCAATTCACCCCTCCACTTT; cdr3_aa: CASSAHSNSPLHF
v_call: TRBV6-1; j_call: TRBJ2-1; d_call: -; clone_size: many; cdr3_nt: TGTGCCAGCAGTGAGGGCCGGGGTCCCTACAATGAGCAGTTCTTC; cdr3_aa: CASSEGRGPYNEQFF
v_call: TRBV15; j_call: TRBJ2-7; d_call: -; clone_size: few; cdr3_nt: TGTGCCACCAGCAGAACTAGGTCAGGGTTGGGGTTGGAGCAGTACTTC; cdr3_aa: CATSRTRSGLGLEQYF
v_call: TRBV7-6; j_call: TRBJ2-1; d_call: -; clone_size: many; cdr3_nt: TGTGCCAGCAGTTTTTCCGACTACCTTATGGATGAGCAGTTCTTC; cdr3_aa: CASSFSDYLMDEQFF
v_call: TRBV2; j_call: TRBJ2-2; d_call: TRBD1; clone_size: once; cdr3_nt: TGTGCCAGCAGAGATCGGGACAGCGGAAACACCGGGGAGCTGTTTTTT; cdr3_aa: CASRDRDSGNTGELFF
v_call: TRBV6-1; j_call: TRBJ2-7; d_call: TRBD2; clone_size: -; cdr3_nt: TGTGCCAGCAACTTCCGGGGGGACCCCTACGAGCAGTACTTC; cdr3_aa: CASNFRGDPYEQYF
v_call: TRBV4-1; j_call: TRBJ2-2; d_call: TRBD1; clone_size: few; cdr3_nt: TGCGCCAGCAGCCAAGGCGGGTACAGGGGCCCGAACACCGGGGAGCTGTTTTTT; cdr3_aa: CASSQGGYRGPNTGELFF
v_call: TRBV15; j_call: TRBJ1-2; d_call: -; clone_size: -; cdr3_nt: TGTGCCACCAGCAGAGGCGGAAGGGATCTTGATGGCTACACCTTC; cdr3_aa: CATSRGGRDLDGYTF